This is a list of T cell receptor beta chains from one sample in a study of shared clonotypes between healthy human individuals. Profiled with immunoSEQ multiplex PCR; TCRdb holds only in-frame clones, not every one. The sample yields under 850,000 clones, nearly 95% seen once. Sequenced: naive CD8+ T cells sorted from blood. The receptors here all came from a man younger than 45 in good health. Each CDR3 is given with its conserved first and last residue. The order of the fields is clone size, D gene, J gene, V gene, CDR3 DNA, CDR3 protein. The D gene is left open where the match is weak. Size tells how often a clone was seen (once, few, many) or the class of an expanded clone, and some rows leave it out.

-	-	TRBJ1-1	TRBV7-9	TGTGCCAGCAGCTTAAATCCCCTGGCAGAAGCTTTCTTT	CASSLNPLAEAFF
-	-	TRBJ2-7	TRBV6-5	TGTGCCAGCAGCGACAGGAGCTCCTACGAGCAGTACTTC	CASSDRSSYEQYF
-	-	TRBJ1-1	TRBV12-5	TGTGCTAGTGGCTCGGGAGGGAACACTGAAGCTTTCTTT	CASGSGGNTEAFF
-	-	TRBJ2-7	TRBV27	TGTGCCAGCAACCGGGCCGGGAGAAACTACGAGCAGTACTTC	CASNRAGRNYEQYF
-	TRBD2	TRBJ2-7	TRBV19	TGTGCCAGTAGTAATAGACTAGCGGGAACCAGGGCCTACGAGCAGTACTTC	CASSNRLAGTRAYEQYF
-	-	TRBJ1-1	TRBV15	TGTGCCACCAGCAGAGATATATTCCAGGGTGTGCACACTGAAGCTTTCTTT	CATSRDIFQGVHTEAFF
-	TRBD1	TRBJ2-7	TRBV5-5	TGTGCCAGCAAGGGGACAGGGGGCTACGAGCAGTACTTC	CASKGTGGYEQYF
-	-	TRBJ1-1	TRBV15	TGTGCCACCAGCAGAGGCCATCGCGGGGGATTTTACACTGAAGCTTTCTTT	CATSRGHRGGFYTEAFF
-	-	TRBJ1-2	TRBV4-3	TGCGCCAGCAGCCAAGATAGGACAGAATCTAACTATGGCTACACCTTC	CASSQDRTESNYGYTF
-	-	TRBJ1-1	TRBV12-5	TGTGCTAGTGCCACCGGGAACACTGAAGCTTTCTTT	CASATGNTEAFF
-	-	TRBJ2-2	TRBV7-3	TGTGCCAGCAGCTTAACCAGGGAGATAGTAGGAACCGGGGAGCTGTTTTTT	CASSLTREIVGTGELFF
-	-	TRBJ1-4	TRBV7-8	TGTGCCAGCAGCTTAGCACGGGGGCTTCTTGAAAAACTGTTTTTT	CASSLARGLLEKLFF
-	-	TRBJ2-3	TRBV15	TGTGCCACCAGCAGAGTTGAGCGGATAAGCACAGATACGCAGTATTTT	CATSRVERISTDTQYF
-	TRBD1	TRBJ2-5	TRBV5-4	TGTGCCAGCAGCAATTGGGACAGATTTAAAGAGACCCAGTACTTC	CASSNWDRFKETQYF
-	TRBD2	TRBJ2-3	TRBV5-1	TGCGCCAGCAGCTTTTCGGCTAGCGGAGATACGCAGTATTTT	CASSFSASGDTQYF
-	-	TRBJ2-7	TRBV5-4	TGTGCCAGCAGGGACGGGACATCAATCTCCTACGAGCAGTACTTC	CASRDGTSISYEQYF
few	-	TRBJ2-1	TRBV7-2	TGTGCCAGCAGCTTAGTCACGAACAATGAGCAGTTCTTC	CASSLVTNNEQFF
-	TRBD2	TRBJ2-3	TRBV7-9	TGTGCCAGCAGCTTAGTATCCGGGGTGCTAGCGGGGAACACAGATACGCAGTATTTT	CASSLVSGVLAGNTDTQYF
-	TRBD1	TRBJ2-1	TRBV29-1	TGCAGCAACACAGGGGCCTACAATGAGCAGTTCTTC	CSNTGAYNEQFF
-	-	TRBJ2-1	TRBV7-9	TGTGCCAGCAGCCCCAAATCGGATAGGGGGGACAATGAGCAGTTCTTC	CASSPKSDRGDNEQFF
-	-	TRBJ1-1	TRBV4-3	TGCGCCAGCAGCCAAGATCCCGGGGTCGCTGAAGCTTTCTTT	CASSQDPGVAEAFF
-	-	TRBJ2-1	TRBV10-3	TGTGCCATCAGTGAGTCCTCGGCGACTGAGCAGTTCTTC	CAISESSATEQFF
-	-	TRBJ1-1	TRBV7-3	TGTGCCAGCAGCTACCTCGGGACTTCTGAAGCTTTCTTT	CASSYLGTSEAFF
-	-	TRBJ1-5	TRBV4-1	TGCGCCAGCAGCCCGCAGAAGACAGGTCTCAATCAGCCCCAGCATTTT	CASSPQKTGLNQPQHF
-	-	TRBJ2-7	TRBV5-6	TGTGCCAGCAGCTACGGGACACCCTTCTACGAGCAGTACTTC	CASSYGTPFYEQYF
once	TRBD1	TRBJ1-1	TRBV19	TGTGCCAGTAGGATTGGAGGGGGCGCGTACACTGAAGCTTTCTTT	CASRIGGGAYTEAFF
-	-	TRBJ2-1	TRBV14	TGTGCCAGCAGCCTAATTGGGGTAGACAATGGAGGTATCTACAATGAGCAGTTCTTC	CASSLIGVDNGGIYNEQFF
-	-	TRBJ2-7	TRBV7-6	TGTGCCAGCAGCCCCGGGGACGGGGACTACGAGCAGTACTTC	CASSPGDGDYEQYF
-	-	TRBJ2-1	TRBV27	TGTGCCAGCTCGACCTTGGGGGATCCCTACAATGAGCAGTTCTTC	CASSTLGDPYNEQFF
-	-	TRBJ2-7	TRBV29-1	TGCAGCGTTGAAGAACAGTACTCCTACGAGCAGTACTTC	CSVEEQYSYEQYF
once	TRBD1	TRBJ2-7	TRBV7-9	TGTGCCAGCAGCTTAGTTGACAGGGCCTACGAGCAGTACTTC	CASSLVDRAYEQYF
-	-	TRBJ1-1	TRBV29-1	TGCAGCGTTGTAGAAAGAGTTGGAGCTTTCTTT	CSVVERVGAFF
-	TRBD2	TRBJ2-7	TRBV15	TGTGCCACCAGCCCGGGACTAGCGGGACCATTGGAGCAGTACTTC	CATSPGLAGPLEQYF
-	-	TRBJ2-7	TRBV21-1	TGTGCCAGCAGCAAACGACAGAGACAATACGAGCAGTACTTC	CASSKRQRQYEQYF
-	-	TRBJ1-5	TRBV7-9	TGTGCCAGCAGCTTGACTAGCAGCAATCAGCCCCAGCATTTT	CASSLTSSNQPQHF
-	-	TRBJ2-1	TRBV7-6	TGTGCCAGCAGCTCCTCTAGCGTCACAACCTACAATGAGCAGTTCTTC	CASSSSSVTTYNEQFF
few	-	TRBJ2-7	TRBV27	TGTGCCAGCAGTTTAACAGGAAACGGCTACGAGCAGTACTTC	CASSLTGNGYEQYF
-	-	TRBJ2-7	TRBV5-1	TGCGCCAGCAGCTTGGCTGGAGACGAGCAGTACTTC	CASSLAGDEQYF
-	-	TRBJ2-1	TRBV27	TGTGCCAGCACGCCGGCAGGGGTACATGAGCAGTTCTTC	CASTPAGVHEQFF
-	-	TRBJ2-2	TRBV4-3	TGCGCCAGCAGCCAAGATATCAGCTTCACCGGGGAGCTGTTTTTT	CASSQDISFTGELFF
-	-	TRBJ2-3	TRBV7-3	TGTGCCAGCAGCCTCCAGGGCCCTGGGGATACGCAGTATTTT	CASSLQGPGDTQYF
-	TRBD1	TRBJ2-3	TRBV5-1	TGCGCCAGCAGCTTAAACACCGATACCCCAGGGGGAAGCACAGATACGCAGTATTTT	CASSLNTDTPGGSTDTQYF
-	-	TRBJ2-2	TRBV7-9	TGTGCCAGCAGCCACAAACCGGGACCCAACACCGGGGAGCTGTTTTTT	CASSHKPGPNTGELFF
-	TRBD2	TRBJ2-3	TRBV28	TGTGCCAGCAGTTTAAGGGGCTGGGGGACTAGCGGGAGGCCTAGCACAGATACGCAGTATTTT	CASSLRGWGTSGRPSTDTQYF